This entry describes one T cell receptor beta chain. Its antigen remains undetermined. The junction and the germline gene differ at one end; a read error may be behind it. Libraries were made using multiplex PCR. Sequencing was carried out with an Illumina HiSeq 2500. TCRbeta libraries were constructed through three rounds of nested PCR with primers (Table S4) according to protocols adapted from ARM-PCR. PCR products of 200-500 bp were gel-excised and purified with the QIAquick gel extraction kit before sequencing. Per the authors' processing: Trimmomatic was used to clean the reads, FLASH was used to merge the reads into complete CDR3 sequences, and MiTCR was used to assign the reads to V(D)J germline segments. Clonal diversity was calculated as the inverse Simpson's index using VDJtools. In-frame sequences without a premature stop codon were defined as productive reads. TCRdb reworked the public reads: Q25 trimming with fastp, MiXCR clone assembly, productive beta chains retained. Entries that share a CDR3 protein sequence are merged under the most common genes and DNA. TCRdb, not the original authors, processed these V and J calls. In all, the sample holds some 73,000 distinct CDR3 sequences, and approximately 78% of those were seen once. Of the sample, about 47% falls within the top ten clones.

RNA was isolated from bulk unsorted tissue, and RNA quality was assessed with a NanoDrop ND-1000 and an Agilent 2100. Distant non-tumor tissue taken more than 3 cm from the tumor edge was used as the normal lung sample. Donors were newly diagnosed lung cancer patients admitted for thoracic surgery in China between August and November 2014, without prior chemotherapy. The study excluded patients who had received radiotherapy or chemotherapy before or who had another cancer at the same time. Surgical tissue pieces of 1-2 cm3 were preserved in RNAlater solution and were kept at -80 degrees C until use. The sample originates from a study of tumor and adjacent non-tumor tissue in lung cancer (dated by TCRdb to 2017 to 2018). Broadly, across the study: Patients with adenocarcinoma (roughly 12), squamous cell carcinoma (2) and small cell lung cancer (1) were included in the cohort. The study compared bulk TCRbeta repertoires between lung tumor tissue and matched distant non-tumor lung tissue from over twelve lung cancer patients. Sequencing generated a total of 95 million to 150 million productive TCRbeta reads, averaging about 4 million reads per sample. The approximately 15 enrolled patients, of whom 10 were men and 5 were women, were aged about 30 to 80 years and were diagnosed with TNM stage I to III disease. For each patient, one tumor sample and one normal lung sample were taken, giving about 29 paired specimens that underwent TCRbeta CDR3 sequencing. The investigation overall reported the following: Significantly higher TCR diversity (inverse Simpson) was observed in tumor tissue than in normal lung tissue (around 450 vs 150, P = 0.0075, Mann-Whitney U test). The top 100 clones made up a significantly larger cumulative share of the repertoire in normal lung than in tumor tissue. With only about 16 patients in the cohort, the authors noted that larger samples and more detailed clinical data are needed. Younger patients had significantly higher TCR diversity, and higher tumor TCR diversity was associated with shorter overall and disease-free survival. The sequencing platform is not named in the methods, and unique molecular identifiers are not mentioned. Because peripheral blood was not sequenced, the blood TCRbeta repertoires of the lung cancer patients in the study went unexamined.

Including the terminal cysteine and phenylalanine, the CDR3 comprises 14 residues. Just CDR3 DNA is preserved here, 42 bases in frame from base 1. CDR1 and CDR2 (MNHNY, SVGAGI) derive from the germline V gene (reference sequence). The sequence was collected from a man in his 60s with non-small cell lung cancer. Sequences were obtained from distant non-tumor lung tissue. The chain uses TRBV6-6 and TRBJ2-7; the central 8 bases match TRBD1. The sequenced DNA is TGTGCCAGCAGCCTCCGGGACAGGACCTACGAGCAATACTTC. It codes for CASSLRDRTYEQYF.